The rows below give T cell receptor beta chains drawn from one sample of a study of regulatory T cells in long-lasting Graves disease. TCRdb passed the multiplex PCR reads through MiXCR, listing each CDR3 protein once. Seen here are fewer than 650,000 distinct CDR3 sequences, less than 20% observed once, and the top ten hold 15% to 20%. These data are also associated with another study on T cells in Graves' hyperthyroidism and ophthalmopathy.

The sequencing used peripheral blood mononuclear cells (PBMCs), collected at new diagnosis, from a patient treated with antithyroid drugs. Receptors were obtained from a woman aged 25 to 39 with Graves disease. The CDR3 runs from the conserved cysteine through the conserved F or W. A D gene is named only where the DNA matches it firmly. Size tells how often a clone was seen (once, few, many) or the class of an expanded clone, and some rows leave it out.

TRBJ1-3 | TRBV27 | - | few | CASKSLRGSAFLGNTIYF
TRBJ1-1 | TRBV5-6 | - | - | CASSLDASGTYF
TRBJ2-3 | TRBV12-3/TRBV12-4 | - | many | CASSFITGRDGTDTQYF
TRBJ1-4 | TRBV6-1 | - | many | CASLLQGFEKLFF
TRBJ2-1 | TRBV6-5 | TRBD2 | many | CASSSLGLVVNDEQFF
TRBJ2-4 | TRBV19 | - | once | CASRPGELAKNIQYF
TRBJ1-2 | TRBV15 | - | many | CATSRDSGGTGYGYTF
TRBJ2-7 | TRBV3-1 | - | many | CASSQDWRAEQYF
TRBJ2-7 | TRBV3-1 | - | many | CASSLTGTFSYEQYF
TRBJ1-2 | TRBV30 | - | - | CAWSVTPRIYGYTF
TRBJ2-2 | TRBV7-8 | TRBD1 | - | CASSQGQGNTGELFF
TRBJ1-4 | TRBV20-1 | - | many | CSARHSGPTRGEKLFF
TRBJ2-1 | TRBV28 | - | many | CASSSFQSNEQFF
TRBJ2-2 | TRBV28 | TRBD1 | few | CASRTARQGPANTGELFF
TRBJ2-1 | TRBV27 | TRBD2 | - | CASSLIAGAQNEQFF
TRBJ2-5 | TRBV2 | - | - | CASTKSETQYF
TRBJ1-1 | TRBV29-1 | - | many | CSGGERLNTEAFF
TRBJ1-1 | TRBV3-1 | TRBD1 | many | CASSQGQMNTEAFF
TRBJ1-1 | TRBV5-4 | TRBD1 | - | CASSIPQGVNTEAFF
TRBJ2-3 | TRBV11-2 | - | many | CASSFTKTDTQYF
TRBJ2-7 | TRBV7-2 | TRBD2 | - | CASSLGNSGRPSSYEQYF
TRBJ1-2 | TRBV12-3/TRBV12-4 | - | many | CASGLSTHGSHGYTF
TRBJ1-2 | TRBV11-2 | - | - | CASSFDSQYGYTF
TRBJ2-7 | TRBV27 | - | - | CASRKEGSYEQYF
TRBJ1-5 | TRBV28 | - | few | CASSYPGAVGNQPQHF
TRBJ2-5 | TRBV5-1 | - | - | CASSPVVDGQKTQYF
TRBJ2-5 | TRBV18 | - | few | CASSPPSGPGTQYF
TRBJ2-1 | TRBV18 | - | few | CASSPIPRANERDEQFF
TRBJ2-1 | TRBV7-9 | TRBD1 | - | CASSLPGQYNEQFF
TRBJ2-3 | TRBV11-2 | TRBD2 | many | CASSSVAGSLTDTQYF
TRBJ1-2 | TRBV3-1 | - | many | CASSQDRGRTYGYTF
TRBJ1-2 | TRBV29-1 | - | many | CSDRTGIYGYTF
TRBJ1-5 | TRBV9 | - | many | CASSPGDSNQPQHF
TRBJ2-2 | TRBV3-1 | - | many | CASSQDIRGGELFF
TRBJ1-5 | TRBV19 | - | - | CASSIMGGQPQHF
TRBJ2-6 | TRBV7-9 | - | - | CASSLGVGLNSGANVLTF
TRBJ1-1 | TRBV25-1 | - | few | CASSASEPYTEAFF
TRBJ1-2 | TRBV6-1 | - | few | CASSEGLAGYTF
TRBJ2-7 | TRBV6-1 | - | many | CASSIRQQYEQYF
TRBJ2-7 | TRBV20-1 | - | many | CSATRRSSYEQYF
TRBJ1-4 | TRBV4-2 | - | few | CASSPEQGLVEKLFF
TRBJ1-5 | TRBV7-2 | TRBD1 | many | CASSSTGTAEAQHF
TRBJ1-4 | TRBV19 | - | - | CASQTNEKLFF
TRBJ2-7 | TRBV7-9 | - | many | CASSDRDFKTYEQYF
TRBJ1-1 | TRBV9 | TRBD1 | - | CASSVGGQDFTEAFF
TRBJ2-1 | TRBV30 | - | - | CASEPTGGSYNEQFF
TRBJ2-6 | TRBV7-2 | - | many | CASSLLGTSGANVLTF
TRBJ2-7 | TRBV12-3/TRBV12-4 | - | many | CASSHRDPTYEQYF
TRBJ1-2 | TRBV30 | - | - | CAWSVHKGIPSYGYTF
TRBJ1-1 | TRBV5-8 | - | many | CASSFEGMNTEAFF
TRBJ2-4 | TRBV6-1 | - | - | CASSEAGSLAKNIQYF
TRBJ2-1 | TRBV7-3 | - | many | CASSLTRGNEQFF
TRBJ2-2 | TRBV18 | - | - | CASSPSANTGELFF
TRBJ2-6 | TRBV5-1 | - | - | CASSLRADRSGANVLTF
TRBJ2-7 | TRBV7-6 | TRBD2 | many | CASSCNPPLAALRRYEQYF